These 31 T cell receptor beta chains came from one sample sequenced in a study of shared clonotypes between healthy human individuals. The assay was immunoSEQ multiplex PCR, and TCRdb's table has in-frame clones only and misses some. The profile shows hundreds of thousands of clones, approximately 96% of them singletons. In the naive CD8 group, cells lacked CD45RO and were positively selected for CCR7, so terminally differentiated effector memory CD45RA+ cells were left out. What was sequenced was naive CD8+ T cells sorted from blood. These receptors were collected from a man aged 25-45 years in good health.

This clone was picked up one time. The rearrangement uses TRBV10-1 and TRBJ2-1; the D gene is possibly TRBD2 (6 bases). The CDR3 has 16 residues. Trimming shortened V by 0 bases and J by 4 bases, and 13 bases separated the two germline ends. Germline CDR1 is WNHNN and CDR2 is SYGVQD (reference sequence). CDR3 region: CASSESTSGVYNEQFF. CDR3 DNA: TGCGCCAGCAGTGAGTCGACGTCGGGGGTATACAATGAGCAGTTCTTC.

Concerning this clone: Other DNA sequences in this specimen translate into the identical CDR3. The chain has TRBV14 and TRBJ2-5; D may match TRBD1 or TRBD2 (6 bases each). Trimming left V 0 bases short and J 4 bases short, with 9 bases between. Germline CDR1 SGHDN, CDR2 FVKESK. The CDR3 has 14 amino acids. The CDR3: CASSQDGGGETQYF. Here the CDR3 DNA reads TGTGCCAGCAGCCAAGACGGAGGGGGAGAGACCCAGTACTTC.

The gene calls are TRBV18 and TRBJ2-4; 12 bases line up with TRBD2. Germline-derived CDR1 and CDR2 are KGHSH and LQKENI. After removal of 3 bases from V and 4 bases from J, the junction contained 13 bases not matched to a gene. The CDR3 has 19 amino acids. The CDR3 is CASSPHGPRTSGAKNIQYF. CDR3 DNA sequence: TGTGCCAGCTCACCCCATGGCCCCAGGACTAGCGGGGCAAAAAACATTCAGTACTTC.

Points on this clone: One end of the junction varies from germline; a read error may be responsible. The J gene is TRBJ1-2, the V gene TRBV7-8; no clear D. Germline V gives CDR1 SGHVS, CDR2 FQNEAQ. The CDR3 spans 12 residues. CDR3: CASSLQTRELHF. The CDR3 nucleotides are TGTGCCAGCAGCTTACAGACACGGGAGCTTCACTTC. Full variable domain (missing parts from reference TRBV7-8 and TRBJ1-2): GAGVSQSPRYKVAKRGQDVALRCDPISGHVSLFWYQQALGQGPEFLTYFQNEAQLDKSGLPSDRFFAERPEGSVSTLKIQRTQQEDSAVYLCASSLQTRELHFGSGTRLTVV.

This clone appeared a single time. This chain connects TRBV9 to TRBJ2-5; 8 nucleotides align to TRBD2. Looked up from germline, CDR1 is SGDLS and CDR2 is YYNGEE. Trimming removed 2 bases from V and 4 bases from J; junction bases left unmatched: 4. The CDR3 has 14 residues. As DNA, the CDR3 is TGTGCCAGCAGCGTGTGGCTAGCGGGAGAGACCCAGTACTTC. It specifies CASSVWLAGETQYF. The complete variable domain, with remaining parts taken from reference TRBV9 and TRBJ2-5, reads DSGVTQTPKHLITATGQRVTLRCSPRSGDLSVYWYQQSLDQGLQFLIQYYNGEERAKGNILERFSAQQFPDLHSELNLSSLELGDSALYFCASSVWLAGETQYFGPGTRLLVL.

The CDR3 coding sequence is TGTGCCAGCAGGATTACTACTAGCGGGAGGTTCGGCAATGAGCAGTTCTTC. It is translated as CASRITTSGRFGNEQFF. This chain links TRBV7-9 with TRBJ2-1; 12 nucleotides match TRBD2. The germline V gene has CDR1 SEHNR and CDR2 FQNEAQ (reference sequence). The CDR3 runs to 17 residues. The J segment lost 6 bases and the V segment lost 6 bases, leaving 12 bases of the junction unmatched.

J is TRBJ2-3 and V is TRBV19, with TRBD2 identical over 10 bases. Germline V gene lookup returns CDR1 LNHDA and CDR2 SQIVND (reference sequence). The CDR3 length is 17 residues. J was trimmed by 4 bases and V by 7 bases; bases with no gene match: 14. The CDR3 coding sequence is TGTGCCAGTAACCCGTGGGCTAGCGGGAGAAATCCAGATACGCAGTATTTT. It yields the protein CASNPWASGRNPDTQYF.

The rearrangement links TRBV5-6 to TRBJ2-1, with no clear D. This CDR3 contains 14 residues. The ends were cut back, 2 bases at V and 5 bases at J, with 11 bases in the middle. Germline CDR1 is SGHDT and CDR2 is YYEEEE. The CDR3 loop reads CASSFGLGDNEQFF. In DNA, the CDR3 is TGTGCCAGCAGCTTTGGGCTTGGGGACAATGAGCAGTTCTTC.

The V gene is TRBV11-2, the J gene TRBJ2-7; TRBD1 aligns across 10 bases. In germline, CDR1 is SGHAT, CDR2 FQNNGV. V was clipped by 5 bases and J by 2 bases; unmatched bases: 6. This CDR3 contains 15 residues. The CDR3 nucleotides read TGTGCCAGCAGCCACCGGGACAGGGGAACCTACGAGCAGTACTTC. The encoded protein is CASSHRDRGTYEQYF.

This chain connects TRBV11-2 to TRBJ2-5, with D unclear. Germline CDR1 is SGHAT and CDR2 is FQNNGV. V was trimmed by 2 bases and J by 5 bases, leaving 6 bases between them. There are 12 residues in the CDR3. The CDR3 region is CASSLSLETQYF. Here the CDR3 DNA reads TGTGCCAGCAGCTTAAGTTTGGAGACCCAGTACTTC.

This chain joins TRBV7-8 and TRBJ1-2; TRBD1 matches at 7 bases. The CDR3 loop spans 13 amino acids. V lost 2 bases and J lost 5; bases outside the gene matches: 2. Germline lookup yields CDR1 SGHVS and CDR2 FQNEAQ. The CDR3 nucleotides read TGTGCCAGCAGCTTAAGGGACAGATATGGCTACACCTTC. It translates to CASSLRDRYGYTF.

The chain recombines TRBV11-2 with TRBJ2-1, with 13 bases that match TRBD2. Losses at the gene ends were 7 bases for V and 5 bases for J; bases not matched to a gene: 8. CDR3 length: 16 residues. Germline V lookup: CDR1 SGHAT, CDR2 FQNNGV. CDR3 residues: CASNEGTSGTDNEQFF. CDR3 coding DNA: TGTGCCAGCAACGAAGGGACTAGCGGGACCGACAATGAGCAGTTCTTC.

The CDR3 DNA is TGTGCCAGCAGCGAGCTAGATACGCAGTATTTT. It specifies CASSELDTQYF. The rearrangement links TRBV9 to TRBJ2-3; no definite D call. The V end was cut by 3 bases, the J end by 5 bases, with 4 bases between. The CDR3 is made up of 11 amino acids. Germline V gene lookup returns CDR1 SGDLS and CDR2 YYNGEE. The whole variable domain, filled in from reference TRBV9 and TRBJ2-3, reads DSGVTQTPKHLITATGQRVTLRCSPRSGDLSVYWYQQSLDQGLQFLIQYYNGEERAKGNILERFSAQQFPDLHSELNLSSLELGDSALYFCASSELDTQYFGPGTRLTVL.

Worth noting for this clone: This same CDR3 is encoded by further DNA sequences in the sample. The rearrangement uses TRBV7-9 and TRBJ2-2; 8 bases are a match to TRBD1. CDR3 length: 17 residues. Germline V gene data show CDR1 as SEHNR and CDR2 as FQNEAQ (reference sequence). With 5 bases clipped from V and 2 bases from J, the junction kept 10 bases outside the gene matches. The CDR3 spells CASSPVGQGTNTGELFF. DNA of the CDR3: TGTGCCAGCAGCCCGGTAGGACAGGGTACAAACACCGGGGAGCTGTTTTTT.

V is TRBV10-3 and J is TRBJ2-7; D unresolved. V was trimmed by 10 bases and J by 1 base, leaving 8 bases between them. The germline V gene encodes CDR1 ENHRY and CDR2 SYGVKD. The CDR3 contains 11 residues. The CDR3 DNA reads as TGTGCCACCGGCGTTTCCTACGAGCAGTACTTC. Its protein product is CATGVSYEQYF.

The chain employs TRBV30 and TRBJ2-6; unclear D gene. Trimming pared 1 base from V and 3 bases from J, leaving 7 bases between. The germline V gene has CDR1 GTSNPN and CDR2 SVGIG (reference sequence). This CDR3 comprises 14 residues. Here the CDR3 reads CAWSASSGANVLTF. CDR3 nucleotide sequence: TGTGCCTGGAGTGCCTCGAGTGGGGCCAACGTCCTGACTTTC.

The genes are TRBV7-9 and TRBJ2-1; the D is unclear. The germline V and J ends were trimmed by 5 bases and 4 bases, with 9 bases remaining between them. This CDR3 region has 13 residues. The germline CDR1 and CDR2 sequences are SEHNR and FQNEAQ (reference sequence). This CDR3 is CASSIREYNEQFF. The CDR3 DNA reads as TGTGCCAGCAGCATAAGGGAATACAATGAGCAGTTCTTC.

The V call is TRBV7-7, the J call TRBJ2-7; 8 nucleotides line up with TRBD2. Germline lookup yields CDR1 SSHAT and CDR2 FNYEAQ (reference sequence). The CDR3 has 13 residues. V trimming: 5 bases; J trimming: 3 bases; junction bases outside the gene matches: 3. Here the CDR3 reads CASSPRGGYEQYF. The CDR3 DNA sequence: TGTGCCAGCAGCCCACGGGGGGGCTACGAGCAGTACTTC.

This rearrangement joins TRBV5-1 to TRBJ2-7, with D possibly TRBD2 on 6 matching bases. Germline CDR1 is SGHRS and CDR2 is YFSETQ. This CDR3 spans 15 amino acids. V was shortened by 4 bases and J by 2 bases, with 16 bases between the two germline ends. CDR3 coding DNA: TGCGCCAGCAGCGACGGGACTTCTCTCCCCTACGAGCAGTACTTC. It translates to CASSDGTSLPYEQYF.

J is TRBJ2-3 and V is TRBV4-1, with a tentative D call TRBD2 (6 bases). Germline V CDR1 and CDR2: MGHRA, YSYEKL. Trimming stripped 3 bases from V and 4 bases from J, with 17 bases between. CDR3 length: 16 amino acids. The CDR3 spells CASSQPLGGGADTQYF. The CDR3 region has the DNA TGCGCCAGCAGCCAGCCCCTGGGAGGAGGGGCAGATACGCAGTATTTT.

The chain is built from TRBV7-9 and TRBJ2-7; TRBD2 aligns across 9 bases. The V gene end was trimmed by 5 bases and the J gene end by 1 base; junction bases not matched to a gene: 6. The CDR3 has 15 amino acids. Germline CDR1 SEHNR, CDR2 FQNEAQ (reference sequence). The CDR3 coding sequence is TGTGCCAGCAGCCCGGGGACTAGCTTATCCTACGAGCAGTACTTC. Protein product: CASSPGTSLSYEQYF.

The V call is TRBV27, the J call TRBJ2-2; tentatively, D is TRBD1 (6 bases). The ends were cut back, 5 bases at V and 7 bases at J, with 20 bases in the middle. The CDR3 totals 16 residues. The germline CDR1 and CDR2 sequences are MNHEY and SMNVEV (reference sequence). The CDR3 spells CASSQMTGLGFGELFF. The CDR3 coding sequence is TGTGCCAGCAGTCAGATGACAGGCCTCGGGTTCGGGGAGCTGTTTTTT.

This clone was recorded only once. J is TRBJ2-7 and V is TRBV11-2; D is uncertain. V was cut by 2 bases and J by 3 bases, with 11 bases left in between. Germline assignment: CDR1 SGHAT and CDR2 FQNNGV. This CDR3 contains 14 residues. CDR3 in amino acids: CASSLSGNYYEQYF. Here the CDR3 DNA reads TGTGCCAGCAGCTTATCCGGCAACTACTACGAGCAGTACTTC.

The CDR3 DNA sequence: TGCGCCAGCAGCCAATTCGTGCATGCCGATGAGCAGTTCTTC. Translating gives CASSQFVHADEQFF. The chain combines TRBV4-1 with TRBJ2-1; D is undetermined. Germline V gene lookup returns CDR1 MGHRA and CDR2 YSYEKL. The ends were cut back, 2 bases at V and 8 bases at J, with 13 bases in the middle. The CDR3 sequence is 14 residues long.

This clone has only one observation. The chain carries TRBV5-6 and TRBJ2-1; 7 bases agree with TRBD1. Losses at the gene ends were 2 bases for V and 10 bases for J; bases not matched to a gene: 12. The CDR3 length is 15 residues. Germline CDR1 and CDR2: SGHDT and YYEEEE. The CDR3 loop is CASSLQGFGGEEQFF. The CDR3 region has the DNA TGTGCCAGCAGCTTACAGGGGTTTGGTGGGGAAGAGCAGTTCTTC. The entire variable domain, with the rest obtained from reference TRBV5-6 and TRBJ2-1, is as follows: DAGVTQSPTHLIKTRGQQVTLRCSPKSGHDTVSWYQQALGQGPQFIFQYYEEEERQRGNFPDRFSGHQFPNYSSELNVNALLLGDSALYLCASSLQGFGGEEQFFGPGTRLTVL.

This clone has only one observation. The rearrangement uses TRBV5-1 and TRBJ2-3; 10 bases map to TRBD1. V shed 4 bases and J 5 bases; nucleotides not matched to a gene: 7. The germline V gene encodes CDR1 SGHRS and CDR2 YFSETQ. The CDR3 is made up of 15 amino acids. This chain's CDR3 is CASSPARTGGDTQYF. CDR3 bases: TGCGCCAGCAGCCCGGCCCGGACAGGGGGAGATACGCAGTATTTT.

On this clone itself: Other DNA sequences of this sample code for an identical CDR3. The gene calls are TRBV27 and TRBJ2-1; D is ambiguous. This CDR3 comprises 12 residues. V lost 0 bases to trimming and J lost 7 bases, with 4 bases between them. Germline CDR1 reads MNHEY; CDR2 reads SMNVEV (reference sequence). The CDR3 is CASSLSGNEQFF. The CDR3 DNA reads as TGTGCCAGCAGTTTATCAGGGAATGAGCAGTTCTTC.

About this clone itself: This specimen includes other DNA sequences encoding the same CDR3. CDR3 loop: CASSSGQGYEQYF. CDR3 DNA sequence: TGTGCCAGCAGTTCGGGACAGGGGTACGAGCAGTACTTC. The chain has TRBV27 and TRBJ2-7; TRBD1 matches at 10 bases. Germline V lookup: CDR1 MNHEY, CDR2 SMNVEV (reference sequence). V was clipped by 4 bases and J by 4 bases; unmatched bases: 1. This CDR3 is 13 amino acids long.

The chain employs TRBV6-1 and TRBJ1-5; a possible D gene is TRBD1 (5 bases). CDR3 length equals 17 residues. From germline, CDR1 is MNHNS and CDR2 SASEGT. V lost 4 bases to trimming and J lost 4 bases, with 20 bases between them. CDR3 sequence: CASSGPSGTVINQPQHF. For the CDR3, the DNA is TGTGCCAGCAGTGGACCTTCCGGGACGGTTATAAATCAGCCCCAGCATTTT.

The chain is built from TRBV27 and TRBJ2-5; D tentatively fits TRBD1 or TRBD2 (5 bases each). Trimming shortened V by 4 bases and J by 5 bases, and 17 bases separated the two germline ends. Germline V gene data show CDR1 as MNHEY and CDR2 as SMNVEV (reference sequence). The CDR3 consists of 15 residues. CDR3 in DNA: TGTGCCAGCAGTTCCCAAGAGGGGTGGATGGAGACCCAGTACTTC. Translated, it gives CASSSQEGWMETQYF.

J is TRBJ1-5 and V is TRBV28, with D tentatively TRBD1 (6 bases). V lost 6 bases and J lost 1, with 22 bases in between. Looked up from germline, CDR1 is MDHEN and CDR2 is SYDVKM. The CDR3 has 18 residues. This chain's CDR3 is CASSPPATGQLSNQPQHF. The CDR3 DNA sequence: TGTGCCAGCAGCCCGCCAGCCACGGGACAATTAAGCAATCAGCCCCAGCATTTT.